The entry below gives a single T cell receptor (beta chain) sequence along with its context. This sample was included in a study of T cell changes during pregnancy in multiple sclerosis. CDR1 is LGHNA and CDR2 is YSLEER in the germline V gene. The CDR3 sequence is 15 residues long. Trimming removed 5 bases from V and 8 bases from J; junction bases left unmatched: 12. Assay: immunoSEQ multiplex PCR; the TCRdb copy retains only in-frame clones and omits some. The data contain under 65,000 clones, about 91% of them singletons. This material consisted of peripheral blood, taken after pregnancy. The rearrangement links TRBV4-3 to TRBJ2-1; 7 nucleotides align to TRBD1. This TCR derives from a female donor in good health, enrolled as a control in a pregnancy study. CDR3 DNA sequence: TGCGCCAGCAGCGGACGACAAAGGGGGCTCGATGAGCAGTTCTTC. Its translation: CASSGRQRGLDEQFF.